Listed below are T cell receptor beta chains from one sample, sequenced in a study of Graves' ophthalmopathy and Graves' hyperthyroidism. TCRdb itself ran the multiplex PCR reads through MiXCR, one entry per CDR3 protein. The sample lists roughly 500,000 distinct CDR3 sequences, about an eighth seen once, with more than 8.5% in the top ten. Sample: blood. Every receptor here comes from a woman aged 25 to 39 with Graves' ophthalmopathy. Each CDR3 is given with its conserved first and last residue. The D gene is left open where the match is weak. Clone size is not always given. Where it is, it says once, few, many or a class for expanded clones.

V: TRBV28
D: NA
size: many
CDR3: CASNGPPYEQYF

V: TRBV6-1
D: NA
size: many
CDR3: CASRDLAGDSNQPQHF

V: TRBV12-3/TRBV12-4
D: NA
size: NA
CDR3: CASSLMSEYEQYF

V: TRBV24-1
D: NA
size: many
CDR3: CATRGRGAETQYF

V: TRBV7-3
D: TRBD1
size: NA
CDR3: CASSSRVGTGSTEAFF

V: TRBV6-1
D: NA
size: few
CDR3: CASSEATESPLHF

V: TRBV6-1
D: NA
size: NA
CDR3: CASSEVQANTGELFF

V: TRBV24-1
D: TRBD1
size: many
CDR3: CATSDSATGDGYGYTF

V: TRBV5-1
D: NA
size: NA
CDR3: CASSLEVGGPGANVLTF

V: TRBV29-1
D: NA
size: many
CDR3: CSAGHNEAFF

V: TRBV5-1
D: NA
size: NA
CDR3: CASSLASRLPGELFF

V: TRBV6-1
D: NA
size: many
CDR3: CASSPRVGVQEQYF

V: TRBV28
D: NA
size: many
CDR3: CASSAGEESSYEQYF

V: TRBV11-2
D: TRBD1
size: many
CDR3: CASSWTPDRGNSYEQYF

V: TRBV30
D: NA
size: few
CDR3: CAWSYGASREQYF

V: TRBV7-8
D: TRBD1
size: few
CDR3: CATRSGTGGYEQYF

V: TRBV4-1
D: NA
size: NA
CDR3: CASSQDPVPNYGYTF

V: TRBV18
D: TRBD2
size: many
CDR3: CASSPGLAGMEQYF